This TCR beta chain was captured by sequencing in a study of cytomegalovirus exposure and HLA in healthy donors. Background on the study: Of fewer than 450 genotyped donors, around 76% clustered with self-reported Caucasian donors.

About this clone: Its antigen is as yet unknown.

Whole-study results and caveats: Accurate HLA-A and HLA-B prediction from TCR beta sequences was reported for most subjects. In a later analysis, DRB1 alleles had the most associated TCRs; HLA-C alleles the fewest.

PCR employed 60 Vbeta and 13 Jbeta primers. This table comes from immunoSEQ multiplex PCR, and its TCRdb copy is limited to in-frame clones, with some not included. The sample lists 150,000 to 200,000 clones; roughly 73% were seen once. Source material: PBMCs. The TCR was taken from a woman under 40 in good health and CMV-seronegative.

CDR3 nucleotides: TGTGCCAGCAGCTTAAAGTCCGGGAGGGCTCGATACAATGAGCAGTTCTTC. Amino acids: CASSLKSGRARYNEQFF. The rearrangement uses TRBV7-3 and TRBJ2-1, with TRBD2 matching over 8 bases. V was pared by 1 base and J by 4 bases, with 9 bases of the junction left unmatched. This CDR3 has 17 residues. The V gene's germline CDR1 is SGHTA and CDR2 FQGTGA.